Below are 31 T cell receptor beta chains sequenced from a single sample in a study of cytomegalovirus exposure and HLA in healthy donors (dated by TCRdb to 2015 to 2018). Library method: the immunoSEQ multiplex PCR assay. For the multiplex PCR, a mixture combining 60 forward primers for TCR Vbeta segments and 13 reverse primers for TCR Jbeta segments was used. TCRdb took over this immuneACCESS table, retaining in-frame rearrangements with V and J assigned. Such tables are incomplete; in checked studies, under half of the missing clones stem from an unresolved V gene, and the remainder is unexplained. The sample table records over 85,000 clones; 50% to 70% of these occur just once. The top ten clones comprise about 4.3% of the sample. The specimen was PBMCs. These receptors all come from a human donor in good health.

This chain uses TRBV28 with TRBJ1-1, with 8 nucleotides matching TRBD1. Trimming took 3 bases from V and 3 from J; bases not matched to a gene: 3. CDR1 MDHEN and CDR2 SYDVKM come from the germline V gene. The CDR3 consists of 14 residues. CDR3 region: CASSLDRVDTEAFF. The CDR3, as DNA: TGTGCCAGCAGTTTGGACAGGGTAGACACTGAAGCTTTCTTT. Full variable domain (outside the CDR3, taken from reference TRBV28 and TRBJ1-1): DVKVTQSSRYLVKRTGEKVFLECVQDMDHENMFWYRQDPGLGLRLIYFSYDVKMKEKGDIPEGYSVSREKKERFSLILESASTNQTSMYLCASSLDRVDTEAFFGQGTRLTVV.

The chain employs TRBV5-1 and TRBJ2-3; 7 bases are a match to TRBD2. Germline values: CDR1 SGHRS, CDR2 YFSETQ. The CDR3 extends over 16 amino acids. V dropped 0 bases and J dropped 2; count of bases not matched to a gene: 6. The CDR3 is CASSLDLSGFTDTQYF. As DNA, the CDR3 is TGCGCCAGCAGCTTGGATCTTAGCGGGTTCACAGATACGCAGTATTTT. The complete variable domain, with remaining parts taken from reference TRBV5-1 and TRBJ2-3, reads KAGVTQTPRYLIKTRGQQVTLSCSPISGHRSVSWYQQTPGQGLQFLFEYFSETQRNKGNFPGRFSGRQFSNSRSEMNVSTLELGDSALYLCASSLDLSGFTDTQYFGPGTRLTVL.

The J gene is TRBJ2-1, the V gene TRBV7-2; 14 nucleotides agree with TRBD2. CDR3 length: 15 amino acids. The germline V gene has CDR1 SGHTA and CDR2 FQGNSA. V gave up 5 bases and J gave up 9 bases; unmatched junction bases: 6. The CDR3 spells CASSRGLAGDGEQFF. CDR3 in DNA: TGTGCCAGCAGCCGGGGACTAGCGGGAGATGGTGAGCAGTTCTTC.

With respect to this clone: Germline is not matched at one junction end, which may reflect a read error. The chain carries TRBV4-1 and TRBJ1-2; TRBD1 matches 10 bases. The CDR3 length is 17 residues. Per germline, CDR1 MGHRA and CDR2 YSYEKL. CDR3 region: CASSEDTGTGVGYGYTF. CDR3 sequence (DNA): TGCGCCAGCAGCGAAGATACAGGGACAGGGGTAGGGTATGGCTACACCTTC.

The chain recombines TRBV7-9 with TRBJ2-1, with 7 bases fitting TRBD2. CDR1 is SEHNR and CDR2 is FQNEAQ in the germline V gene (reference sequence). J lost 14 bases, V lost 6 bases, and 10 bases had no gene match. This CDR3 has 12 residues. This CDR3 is CASSQAAGEEFF. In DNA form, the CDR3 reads TGTGCCAGCAGTCAAGCGGCGGGGGAGGAGTTCTTC.

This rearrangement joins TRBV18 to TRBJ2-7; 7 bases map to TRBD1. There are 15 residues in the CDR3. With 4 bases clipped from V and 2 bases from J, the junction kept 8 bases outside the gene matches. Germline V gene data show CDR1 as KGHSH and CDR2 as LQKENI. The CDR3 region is CASSLKTGFAYEQYF. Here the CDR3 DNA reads TGTGCCAGCTCACTAAAGACAGGGTTCGCCTACGAGCAGTACTTC.

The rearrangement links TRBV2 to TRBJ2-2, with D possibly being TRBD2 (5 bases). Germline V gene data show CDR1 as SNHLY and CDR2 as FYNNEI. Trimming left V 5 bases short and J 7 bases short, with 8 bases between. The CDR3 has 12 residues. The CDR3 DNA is TGTGCCAGCAGTCCGGGGATCGGGGAGCTGTTTTTT. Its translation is CASSPGIGELFF. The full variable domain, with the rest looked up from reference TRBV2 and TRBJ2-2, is EPEVTQTPSHQVTQMGQEVILRCVPISNHLYFYWYRQILGQKVEFLVSFYNNEISEKSEIFDDQFSVERPDGSNFTLKIRSTKLEDSAMYFCASSPGIGELFFGEGSRLTVL.

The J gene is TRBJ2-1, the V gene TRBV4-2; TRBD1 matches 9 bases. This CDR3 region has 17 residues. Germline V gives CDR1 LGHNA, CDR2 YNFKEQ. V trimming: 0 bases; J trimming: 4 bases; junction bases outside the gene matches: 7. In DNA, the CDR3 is TGTGCCAGCAGCCAAGATTGGTTCGGGACAGGGTACAATGAGCAGTTCTTC. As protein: CASSQDWFGTGYNEQFF.

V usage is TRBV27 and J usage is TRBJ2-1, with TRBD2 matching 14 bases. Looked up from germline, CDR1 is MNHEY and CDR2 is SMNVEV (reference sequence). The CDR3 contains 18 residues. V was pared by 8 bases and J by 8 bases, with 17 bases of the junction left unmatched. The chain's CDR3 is CASDTGLTSGRANHEQFF. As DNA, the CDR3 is TGTGCCAGCGACACAGGGTTGACTAGCGGGAGGGCCAATCATGAGCAGTTCTTC.

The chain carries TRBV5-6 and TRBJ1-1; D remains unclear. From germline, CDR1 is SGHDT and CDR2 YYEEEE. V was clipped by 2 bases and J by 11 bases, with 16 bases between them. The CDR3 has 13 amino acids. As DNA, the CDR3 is TGTGCCAGCAGCTTCTCATCGCTTAGAGTGGCTTTCTTT. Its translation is CASSFSSLRVAFF.

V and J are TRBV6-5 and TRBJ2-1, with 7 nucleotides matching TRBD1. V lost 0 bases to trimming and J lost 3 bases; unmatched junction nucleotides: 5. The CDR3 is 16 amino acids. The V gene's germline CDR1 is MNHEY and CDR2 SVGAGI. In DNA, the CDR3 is TGTGCCAGCAGTTACTCGTTCAGGGGGTTCTACAATGAGCAGTTCTTC. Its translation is CASSYSFRGFYNEQFF.

In nucleotides, the CDR3 is TGTGCCAGCAGCGCCCAAGCGGGAGGTCGGGAGACCCAGTACTTC. This encodes CASSAQAGGRETQYF. This chain joins TRBV9 and TRBJ2-5; 9 bases map to TRBD2. Germline values: CDR1 SGDLS, CDR2 YYNGEE. V was clipped by 3 bases and J by 5 bases; unmatched bases: 8. The CDR3 has 15 residues.

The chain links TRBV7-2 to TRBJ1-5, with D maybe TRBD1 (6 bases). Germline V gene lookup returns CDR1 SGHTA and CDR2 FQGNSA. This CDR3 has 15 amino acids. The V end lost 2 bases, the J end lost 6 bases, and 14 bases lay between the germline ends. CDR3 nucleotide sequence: TGTGCCAGCAGCTTATCTGCAGGGGCGGGTCAGCCCCAGCATTTT. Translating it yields CASSLSAGAGQPQHF.

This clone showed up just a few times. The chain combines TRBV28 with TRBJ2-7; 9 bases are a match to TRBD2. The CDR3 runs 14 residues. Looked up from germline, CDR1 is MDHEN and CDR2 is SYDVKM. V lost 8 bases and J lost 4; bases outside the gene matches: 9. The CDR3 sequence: CASHPSGRSYEQYF. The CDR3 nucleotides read TGTGCCAGCCATCCCAGCGGGAGGTCGTACGAGCAGTACTTC. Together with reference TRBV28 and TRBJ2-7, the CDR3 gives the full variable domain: DVKVTQSSRYLVKRTGEKVFLECVQDMDHENMFWYRQDPGLGLRLIYFSYDVKMKEKGDIPEGYSVSREKKERFSLILESASTNQTSMYLCASHPSGRSYEQYFGPGTRLTVT.

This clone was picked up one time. CDR3: CASSETELTGNTIYF. CDR3 coding DNA: TGTGCCAGCAGTGAAACTGAACTTACTGGAAACACCATATATTTT. The V gene is TRBV2, the J gene TRBJ1-3; D uncertain. Germline CDR1 SNHLY, CDR2 FYNNEI. The CDR3 runs 15 residues. Trimming removed 2 bases from V and 2 bases from J, with 10 bases in between.

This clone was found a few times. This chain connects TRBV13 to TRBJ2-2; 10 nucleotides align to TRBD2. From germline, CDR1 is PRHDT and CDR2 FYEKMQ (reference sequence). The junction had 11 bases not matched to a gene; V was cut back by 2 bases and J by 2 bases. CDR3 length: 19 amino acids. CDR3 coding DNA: TGTGCCAGCAGCTTATGGTTTGAGGCTAGCGGGAGAAACACCGGGGAGCTGTTTTTT. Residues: CASSLWFEASGRNTGELFF.

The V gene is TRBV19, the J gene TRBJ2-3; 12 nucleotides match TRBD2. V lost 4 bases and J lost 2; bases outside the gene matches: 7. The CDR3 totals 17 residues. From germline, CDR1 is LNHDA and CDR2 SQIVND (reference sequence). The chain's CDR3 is CASSKRTSGKNTDTQYF. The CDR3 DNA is TGTGCCAGTAGTAAACGGACTAGCGGGAAAAACACAGATACGCAGTATTTT.

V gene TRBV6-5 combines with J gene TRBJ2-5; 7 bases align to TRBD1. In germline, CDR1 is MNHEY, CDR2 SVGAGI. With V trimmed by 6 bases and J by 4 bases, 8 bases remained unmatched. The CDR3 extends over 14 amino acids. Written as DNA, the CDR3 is TGTGCCAGCAGCATAGGGGGCGGGTCAGAGACCCAGTACTTC. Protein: CASSIGGGSETQYF.

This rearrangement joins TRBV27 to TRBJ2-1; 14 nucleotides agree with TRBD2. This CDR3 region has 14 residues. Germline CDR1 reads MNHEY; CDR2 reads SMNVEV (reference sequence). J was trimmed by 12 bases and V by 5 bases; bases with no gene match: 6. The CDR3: CASSPGTSGSLQFF. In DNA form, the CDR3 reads TGTGCCAGCAGTCCTGGGACTAGCGGGAGTTTGCAGTTCTTC.

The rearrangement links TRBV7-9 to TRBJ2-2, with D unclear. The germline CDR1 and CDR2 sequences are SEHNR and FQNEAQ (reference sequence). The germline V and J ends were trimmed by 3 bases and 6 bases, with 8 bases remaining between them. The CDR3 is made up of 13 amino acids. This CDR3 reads CASSFEPPGELFF. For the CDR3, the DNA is TGTGCCAGCAGCTTCGAGCCCCCCGGGGAGCTGTTTTTT.

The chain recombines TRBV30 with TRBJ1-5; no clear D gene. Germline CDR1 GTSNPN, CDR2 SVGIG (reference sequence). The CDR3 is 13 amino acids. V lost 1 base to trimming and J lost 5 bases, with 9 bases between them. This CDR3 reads CAWSGNSYQPQHF. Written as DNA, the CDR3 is TGTGCCTGGAGTGGCAACAGTTATCAGCCCCAGCATTTT.

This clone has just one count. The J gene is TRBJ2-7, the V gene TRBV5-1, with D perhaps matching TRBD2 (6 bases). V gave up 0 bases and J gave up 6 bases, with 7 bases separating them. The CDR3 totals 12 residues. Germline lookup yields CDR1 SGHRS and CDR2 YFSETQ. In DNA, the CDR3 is TGCGCCAGCAGCTTGGCCGGGGGCGAGCAGTACTTC. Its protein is CASSLAGGEQYF.

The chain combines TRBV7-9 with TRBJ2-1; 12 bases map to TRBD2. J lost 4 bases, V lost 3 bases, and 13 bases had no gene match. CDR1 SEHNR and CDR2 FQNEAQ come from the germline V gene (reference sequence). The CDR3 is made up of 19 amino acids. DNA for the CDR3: TGTGCCAGCAGCTTGGGACAGGGGCTAGCGGGAGGGCCATACAATGAGCAGTTCTTC. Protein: CASSLGQGLAGGPYNEQFF.

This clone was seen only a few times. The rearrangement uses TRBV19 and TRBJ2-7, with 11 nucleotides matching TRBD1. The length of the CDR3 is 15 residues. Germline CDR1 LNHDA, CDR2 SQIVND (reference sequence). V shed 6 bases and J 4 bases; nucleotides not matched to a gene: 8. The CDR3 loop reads CASSPTGTGGYEQYF. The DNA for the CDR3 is TGTGCCAGTAGCCCCACCGGGACAGGGGGATACGAGCAGTACTTC. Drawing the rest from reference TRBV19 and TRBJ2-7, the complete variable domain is DGGITQSPKYLFRKEGQNVTLSCEQNLNHDAMYWYRQDPGQGLRLIYYSQIVNDFQKGDIAEGYSVSREKKESFPLTVTSAQKNPTAFYLCASSPTGTGGYEQYFGPGTRLTVT.

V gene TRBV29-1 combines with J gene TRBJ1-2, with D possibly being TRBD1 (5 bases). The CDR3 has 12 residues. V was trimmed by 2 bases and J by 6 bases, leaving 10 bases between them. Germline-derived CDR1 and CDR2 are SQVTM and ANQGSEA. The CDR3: CSVELGRHGYTF. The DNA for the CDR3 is TGCAGCGTTGAATTGGGGCGGCATGGCTACACCTTC.

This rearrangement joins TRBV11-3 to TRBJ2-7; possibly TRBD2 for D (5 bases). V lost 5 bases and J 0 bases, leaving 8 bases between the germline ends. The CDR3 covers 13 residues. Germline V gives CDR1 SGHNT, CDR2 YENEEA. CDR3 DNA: TGTGCCAGCAGCCAGCGGTCCTCCTACGAGCAGTACTTC. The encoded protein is CASSQRSSYEQYF.

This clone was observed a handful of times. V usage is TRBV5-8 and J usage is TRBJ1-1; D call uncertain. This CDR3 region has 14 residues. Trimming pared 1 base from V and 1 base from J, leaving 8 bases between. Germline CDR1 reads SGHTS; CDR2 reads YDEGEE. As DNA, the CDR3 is TGTGCCAGCAGCTTGCACTCCCCGAACACTGAAGCTTTCTTT. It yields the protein CASSLHSPNTEAFF.

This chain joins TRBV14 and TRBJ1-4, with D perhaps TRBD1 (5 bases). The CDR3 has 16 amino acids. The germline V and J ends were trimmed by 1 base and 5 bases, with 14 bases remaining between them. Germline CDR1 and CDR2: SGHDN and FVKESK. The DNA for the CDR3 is TGTGCCAGCAGCCAAGGTCATCGGGGGTGGAATGAAAAACTGTTTTTT. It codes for CASSQGHRGWNEKLFF.

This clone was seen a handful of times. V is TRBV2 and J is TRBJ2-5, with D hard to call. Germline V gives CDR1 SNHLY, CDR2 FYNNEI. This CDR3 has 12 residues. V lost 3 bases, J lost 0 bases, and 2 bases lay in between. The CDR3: CASSDNQETQYF. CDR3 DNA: TGTGCCAGCAGTGACAACCAAGAGACCCAGTACTTC.

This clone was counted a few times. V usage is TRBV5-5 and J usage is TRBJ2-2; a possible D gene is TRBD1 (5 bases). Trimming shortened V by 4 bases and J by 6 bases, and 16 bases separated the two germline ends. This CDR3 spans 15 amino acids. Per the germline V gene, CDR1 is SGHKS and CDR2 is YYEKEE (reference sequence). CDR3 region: CASSRGQLKAGELFF. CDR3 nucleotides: TGTGCCAGCAGCCGTGGACAATTGAAGGCCGGGGAGCTGTTTTTT.

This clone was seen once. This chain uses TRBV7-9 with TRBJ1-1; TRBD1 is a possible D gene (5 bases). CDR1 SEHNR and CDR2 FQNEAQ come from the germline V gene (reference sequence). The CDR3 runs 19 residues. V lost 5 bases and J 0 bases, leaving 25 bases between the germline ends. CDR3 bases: TGTGCCAGCAGCAAACAATTTAACAGGCAAGGAACTCTGAACACTGAAGCTTTCTTT. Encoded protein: CASSKQFNRQGTLNTEAFF.